The entry below describes one TCR beta chain. The antigen is undetermined. This specimen comes from a study of cytomegalovirus exposure and HLA in healthy donors. Study outcomes and limitations: HLA-A and HLA-B allele assignments for most subjects were reportedly predicted accurately using TCR beta sequences. The authors judged a highly shared variant cluster likely a sequencing artifact. In vitro assays verified that three CMV-associated chains recognized CMV antigens specifically.

PCR was performed using 60 Vbeta and 13 Jbeta primers. Clones were read by immunoSEQ multiplex PCR, and TCRdb kept only the in-frame ones, dropping some. The sample lists tens of thousands of clones; approximately 69% were seen once. The V segment lost 4 bases and the J segment 7 bases; nucleotides outside the gene matches: 4. Germline CDR1 reads SEHNR; CDR2 reads FQNEAQ (reference sequence). This CDR3 comprises 13 residues. The sequence was collected from a boy between 10 and 17 years old in good health and CMV-seropositive. The V and J genes are TRBV7-9 and TRBJ2-7; TRBD1 matches 10 bases. The specimen sequenced was PBMCs. The CDR3 sequence: CASSSPGQGEQYF. DNA for the CDR3: TGTGCCAGCAGCTCCCCGGGACAGGGGGAGCAGTACTTC.